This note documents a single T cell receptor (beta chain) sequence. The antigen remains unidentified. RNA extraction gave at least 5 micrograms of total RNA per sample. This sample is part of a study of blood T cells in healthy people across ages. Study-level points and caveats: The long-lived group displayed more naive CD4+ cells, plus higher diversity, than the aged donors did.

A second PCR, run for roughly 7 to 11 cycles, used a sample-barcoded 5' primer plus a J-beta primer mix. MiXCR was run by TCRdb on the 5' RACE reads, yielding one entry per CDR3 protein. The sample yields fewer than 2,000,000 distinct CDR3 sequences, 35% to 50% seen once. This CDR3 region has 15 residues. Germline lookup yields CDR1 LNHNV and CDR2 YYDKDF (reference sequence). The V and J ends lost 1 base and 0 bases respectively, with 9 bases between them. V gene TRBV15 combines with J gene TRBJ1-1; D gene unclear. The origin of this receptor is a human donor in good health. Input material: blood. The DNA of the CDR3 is TGTGCCACCAGCAGAGTTGGGCTCATGAACACTGAAGCTTTCTTT. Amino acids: CATSRVGLMNTEAFF. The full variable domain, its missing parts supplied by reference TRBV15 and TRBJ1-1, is DAMVIQNPRYQVTQFGKPVTLSCSQTLNHNVMYWYQQKSSQAPKLLFHYYDKDFNNEADTPDNFQSRRPNTSFCFLDIRSPGLGDTAMYLCATSRVGLMNTEAFFGQGTRLTVV.